Listed below are T cell receptor beta chains from one sample, sequenced in a study of T cell responses to AZD1222 COVID-19 vaccine. Sequencing used immunoSEQ multiplex PCR; TCRdb keeps in-frame clones, though not all of them. The table shows about 150,000 clones, with under 95% occurring only once. The material sequenced was peripheral blood, taken 28 days after the second dose of the MenACWY control vaccine. Source of these receptors: an adult who received the MenACWY meningococcal vaccine as a control. Both conserved end residues are part of each CDR3. The D gene is left open where the match is weak. Expanded clones get a size class; other rows say once, few or many, or leave the size out.

j_call clone_size d_call v_call cdr3_aa cdr3_nt
TRBJ2-5 - - TRBV6-5 CASLQSWETQYF TGTGCCAGCCTACAGTCCTGGGAGACCCAGTACTTC
TRBJ2-7 - - TRBV3-1/TRBV3-2 CASSQAESEQYF TGTGCCAGCAGCCAAGCTGAGAGCGAGCAGTACTTC
TRBJ2-1 - - TRBV19 CASSIVAAYNEQFF TGTGCCAGTAGTATAGTGGCAGCCTACAATGAGCAGTTCTTC
TRBJ2-3 - TRBD2 TRBV7-2 CASSARPGTSGRAPDTQYF TGTGCCAGCAGCGCCCGCCCGGGGACTAGCGGGAGGGCCCCAGATACGCAGTATTTT
TRBJ2-1 - TRBD1 TRBV29-1 CSVGDRAWYNEQFF TGCAGCGTAGGGGACAGAGCTTGGTACAATGAGCAGTTCTTC
TRBJ2-7 - TRBD1 TRBV5-1 CASSLLPGRRTGLVNEQYF TGCGCCAGCAGCCTGTTACCGGGACGCAGGACAGGTTTAGTTAATGAGCAGTACTTC
TRBJ1-1 - - TRBV11-2 CASSLIGDTEAFF TGTGCCAGCAGCTTAATCGGGGACACTGAAGCTTTCTTT
TRBJ1-2 - - TRBV12-3/TRBV12-4 CASSFHRLGGYTF TGTGCCAGCAGTTTCCATAGGCTCGGGGGCTACACCTTC
TRBJ2-3 once - TRBV24-1 CATSDPQDVTDTQYF TGTGCCACCAGTGATCCCCAGGATGTCACAGATACGCAGTATTTT
TRBJ2-4 - - TRBV14 CASSQTGAERGNIQYF TGTGCCAGCAGCCAAACAGGGGCAGAACGGGGGAACATTCAGTACTTC
TRBJ2-1 - - TRBV19 CASSIAGGLSSYNEQFF TGTGCCAGTAGTATAGCCGGGGGGCTGAGCTCCTACAATGAGCAGTTCTTC
TRBJ2-3 - - TRBV6-5 CASSYQAEPGVGTQYF TGTGCCAGCAGTTACCAAGCGGAGCCTGGGGTTGGTACGCAGTATTTT
TRBJ2-5 - - TRBV7-2 CASSLKRGETQYF TGTGCCAGCAGCTTAAAGAGGGGAGAGACCCAGTACTTC
TRBJ2-5 - - TRBV21-1 CASSKILTGQGTQETQYF TGTGCCAGCAGCAAAATCTTAACGGGACAGGGAACCCAAGAGACCCAGTACTTC
TRBJ1-6 - - TRBV5-8 CASSPLQGGAAPLHF TGTGCCAGCAGCCCCTTACAGGGAGGAGCGGCACCCCTCCACTTT
TRBJ1-4 - TRBD1 TRBV10-3 CATGTGANEKLFF TGTGCCACCGGGACAGGGGCTAATGAAAAACTGTTTTTT
TRBJ1-2 once - TRBV29-1 CSAKPPGASGYTF TGCAGCGCAAAACCCCCAGGGGCCAGCGGCTACACCTTC
TRBJ2-5 once TRBD2 TRBV18 CASSPIPGTSGTQETQYF TGTGCCAGCTCACCCATCCCGGGGACTAGCGGGACCCAAGAGACCCAGTACTTC
TRBJ2-1 - TRBD2 TRBV5-1 CASSGISSGRASNEQFF TGCGCCAGCAGCGGAATCTCTAGCGGGAGGGCCTCCAATGAGCAGTTCTTC
TRBJ1-1 - TRBD1 TRBV28 CASSLSDRGAAFF TGTGCCAGCAGTTTATCGGACAGGGGGGCAGCTTTCTTT